This T cell receptor (beta chain) was sequenced in a study of beta chain features in type 1 diabetes. All of the sorted populations showed purity greater than 95%. Only a few counts were recorded for this clone. Antigen: not known. What was sequenced were expressed TCRB transcripts, since all of the isolated RNA had been reverse transcribed. Here immunoSEQ multiplex PCR was the method, and the copy in TCRdb shows in-frame clones only, minus some. The sample contains 350,000 to 450,000 clones, roughly 16% of which appear only once. This CDR3 spans 13 amino acids. Trimming at V came to 6 bases and at J to 5 bases, leaving 5 bases not matched to a gene. The germline V gene encodes CDR1 MRHNA and CDR2 SNTAGT. Findings and limits, study-wide: Across all four CD4+ subsets, people with type 1 diabetes showed modestly shorter TCRB CDR3s. Highly expressing activated T cells could be over-counted with a cDNA template.

Sequencing input: naive CD4+ T cells from blood. This sequence was found in a woman younger than 35 in good health. V and J are TRBV6-4 and TRBJ1-1; 8 nucleotides agree with TRBD1. The CDR3, as DNA: TGTGCCAGCAGAGAGGACAGGGCAACTGAAGCTTTCTTT. This translates into CASREDRATEAFF.